The 20 T cell receptor beta chains below all came from one sample that was sequenced in a study of Graves' ophthalmopathy and Graves' hyperthyroidism. Amplification of TCR beta CDR3 regions used RNA transcripts. Following a first-round RT-PCR that used HTBI primers, a second-round multiplex PCR was carried out. TCRdb reprocessed the multiplex PCR reads via MiXCR and lists one record per CDR3 protein. In the table there are 500,000 to 700,000 distinct CDR3 sequences, approximately 37% of which are singletons. Material for sequencing was peripheral blood or thyroid tissue (not recorded which). The source is an adult man with Graves' hyperthyroidism.

The genes are TRBV29-1 and TRBJ1-3, with D uncertain. Germline CDR1 reads SQVTM; CDR2 reads ANQGSEA. V lost 7 bases and J 3 bases, leaving 13 bases between the germline ends. The CDR3 has 13 amino acids. The CDR3: CSADEGFGNTIYF. CDR3 bases: TGCAGCGCTGATGAAGGGTTTGGAAACACCATATATTTT.

At least ten counts were recorded for this clonotype. V and J are TRBV6-1 and TRBJ1-6; maybe TRBD1 (5 bases). The CDR3 runs to 16 residues. The V gene's germline CDR1 is MNHNS and CDR2 SASEGT. V lost 6 bases to trimming and J lost 8 bases, with 20 bases between them. The CDR3 spells CASSESGQSLYSPLHF. The CDR3 bases are TGTGCCAGCAGCGAGAGCGGACAATCCCTCTATTCACCCCTCCACTTT.

Regarding this clonotype: A much larger clone lies one base from this, so it may be a read error. The CDR3 DNA is TGTGCCAGCAGTTTCGGACGGGCGACCGGGGAGCTGTTTTTT. Protein sequence: CASSFGRATGELFF. The chain recombines TRBV13 with TRBJ2-2; D is unclear. The CDR3 has 14 residues. Germline lookup yields CDR1 PRHDT and CDR2 FYEKMQ (reference sequence). The V gene lost 6 bases and the J gene lost 5 bases, with 13 bases spanning the gap.

The genes are TRBV10-1 and TRBJ1-5, with TRBD1 matching over 8 bases. There are 16 residues in the CDR3. V trimming: 3 bases; J trimming: 6 bases; junction bases outside the gene matches: 10. The germline gives CDR1 WNHNN, CDR2 SYGVQD (reference sequence). The chain's CDR3 is CASSDTGQGGLQPQHF. DNA for the CDR3: TGCGCCAGCAGTGACACCGGACAGGGAGGGCTTCAGCCCCAGCATTTT.

This clonotype was seen ten or more times. The chain uses TRBV7-8 and TRBJ1-5; D not resolved. This CDR3 is 13 amino acids long. The V gene's germline CDR1 is SGHVS and CDR2 FQNEAQ. Trimming removed 5 bases from V and 5 bases from J, with 10 bases in between. Here the CDR3 reads CASSKGPDQPQHF. In DNA form, the CDR3 reads TGTGCCAGCAGCAAAGGTCCTGATCAGCCCCAGCATTTT.

This clonotype was detected many times. The V and J genes are TRBV12-3 or TRBV12-4 and TRBJ1-1; D gene ambiguous. Trimming removed 0 bases from V and 4 bases from J, with 6 bases in between. This CDR3 has 13 residues. In nucleotides, the CDR3 is TGTGCCAGCAGTTTAGCAGGGATCACTGAAGCTTTCTTT. It translates to CASSLAGITEAFF.

Ten or more counts support this clonotype. The V call is TRBV2, the J call TRBJ2-5; D is possibly TRBD1 (6 bases). This CDR3 contains 14 residues. CDR1 and CDR2 from the germline V gene are SNHLY and FYNNEI. The V gene lost 3 bases and the J gene lost 3 bases, with 11 bases spanning the gap. The DNA of the CDR3 is TGTGCCAGCAGTGACTCCAGGGGAGAAGAGACCCAGTACTTC. Amino acids: CASSDSRGEETQYF.

There are many counts of this clonotype. This sequence joins TRBV20-1 and TRBJ2-5, with 11 bases aligning to TRBD2. The CDR3 contains 13 residues. Germline CDR1 DFQATT, CDR2 SNEGSKA (reference sequence). J lost 7 bases, V lost 5 bases, and 6 bases had no gene match. Here the CDR3 reads CSAPSGGRRTQYF. CDR3 nucleotide sequence: TGCAGTGCTCCTAGCGGGGGGCGGCGGACCCAGTACTTC.

This clonotype was seen ten or more times. The chain combines TRBV19 with TRBJ2-5; D remains ambiguous. The CDR3 runs 15 residues. V dropped 0 bases and J dropped 2 bases, with 10 bases sitting between them. The germline CDR1 and CDR2 sequences are LNHDA and SQIVND (reference sequence). Written as DNA, the CDR3 is TGTGCCAGTAGTATAGAGGGCAGTACGCAAGAGACCCAGTACTTC. This sequence encodes CASSIEGSTQETQYF.

This clonotype was counted only a few times. The V gene is TRBV10-2, the J gene TRBJ2-7, with 9 positions matching TRBD1. The DNA end is a closer match to TRBJ2-1, so the J assignment may be wrong. The CDR3 has 15 residues. The V gene's germline CDR1 is WSHSY and CDR2 SAAADI. CDR3 in DNA: TGCGCCAGCAGTCAGGGACAGGGACCTATGGATGAGCAGTTCTTC. Amino acid sequence: CASSQGQGPMDEQFF.

The chain links TRBV29-1 to TRBJ1-1; D call uncertain. V shed 4 bases and J shed 1 base, with 10 bases lying between them. Germline assignment: CDR1 SQVTM and CDR2 ANQGSEA. The CDR3 covers 13 residues. The CDR3 spells CSVGGWGNTEAFF. The CDR3 nucleotides read TGCAGCGTTGGCGGGTGGGGGAACACTGAAGCTTTCTTT.

The chain recombines TRBV7-2 with TRBJ1-2; tentatively, D is TRBD1 (5 bases). There are 15 residues in the CDR3. V was clipped by 5 bases and J by 1 base, with 14 bases between them. Germline V gene data show CDR1 as SGHTA and CDR2 as FQGNSA. The CDR3: CASSIDLRGNYGYTF. The CDR3 region has the DNA TGTGCCAGCAGCATAGATCTTAGGGGTAACTATGGCTACACCTTC.

The table lists this clonotype with many counts. This chain connects TRBV29-1 to TRBJ2-3, with TRBD1 as a possible D gene (6 bases). The CDR3 has 13 amino acids. Germline CDR1 and CDR2: SQVTM and ANQGSEA. V was cut by 4 bases and J by 6 bases, with 14 bases left in between. The CDR3 DNA is TGCAGCGTTGCGGGCAGGGGATTGGATACGCAGTATTTT. Protein: CSVAGRGLDTQYF.

The genes are TRBV7-9 and TRBJ2-4; D unresolved. CDR1 is SEHNR, CDR2 FQNEAQ, per germline (reference sequence). The CDR3 sequence is 12 residues long. V was cut by 7 bases and J by 8 bases, with 12 bases left in between. CDR3 protein: CASIDDGDIQYF. In nucleotides, the CDR3 is TGTGCCAGCATCGATGACGGAGACATTCAGTACTTC.

This rearrangement joins TRBV7-2 to TRBJ2-2; D remains unclear. V gave up 2 bases and J gave up 5 bases, with 6 bases separating them. In germline, CDR1 is SGHTA, CDR2 FQGNSA. This CDR3 spans 13 amino acids. CDR3 region: CASSLLTTGELFF. The DNA for the CDR3 is TGTGCCAGCAGCTTACTGACAACCGGGGAGCTGTTTTTT.

The chain is built from TRBV7-9 and TRBJ2-7, with 11 positions matching TRBD2. Losses at the gene ends were 1 base for V and 9 bases for J; bases not matched to a gene: 5. Germline loops: CDR1 SEHNR, CDR2 FQNEAQ (reference sequence). CDR3 length equals 14 residues. The CDR3 sequence: CASSLGLAGNGQYF. The CDR3 DNA is TGTGCCAGCAGCTTAGGACTAGCGGGGAATGGGCAGTACTTC.

The rearrangement links TRBV11-2 to TRBJ2-5; D is ambiguous. Per germline, CDR1 SGHAT and CDR2 FQNNGV. The CDR3 sequence is 15 residues long. V was trimmed by 5 bases and J by 5 bases, leaving 18 bases between them. The CDR3 coding sequence is TGTGCCAGCAGCCATCCGGGCCTCGGGCAGGAGACCCAGTACTTC. It specifies CASSHPGLGQETQYF.

The V call is TRBV20-1, the J call TRBJ2-7, with D possibly matching TRBD2 (6 bases). V lost 5 bases and J 5 bases, leaving 16 bases between the germline ends. This CDR3 has 13 amino acids. Per the germline V gene, CDR1 is DFQATT and CDR2 is SNEGSKA (reference sequence). Here the CDR3 reads CSAGLGGVDEQYF. The CDR3, as DNA: TGCAGTGCTGGCCTTGGAGGGGTCGACGAGCAGTACTTC.

This clonotype has ten or more counts. The chain uses TRBV29-1 and TRBJ1-2; possibly TRBD1 for D (6 bases). The germline V gene encodes CDR1 SQVTM and CDR2 ANQGSEA. V lost 6 bases and J lost 2, with 13 bases in between. The CDR3 covers 13 residues. As DNA, the CDR3 is TGCAGCGTCGGACAGCGCGCCAACTATGGCTACACCTTC. Translated, it gives CSVGQRANYGYTF.

This clonotype was detected a few times. This chain connects TRBV7-3 to TRBJ1-1; no definite D call. The germline V gene has CDR1 SGHTA and CDR2 FQGTGA. V dropped 0 bases and J dropped 3 bases, with 11 bases sitting between them. CDR3 length: 15 amino acids. The CDR3 is CASSLTPGMDTEAFF. The CDR3 DNA sequence: TGTGCCAGCAGCTTAACTCCGGGTATGGACACTGAAGCTTTCTTT.